The next 10 T cell receptor beta chains were all read from a single sample in a study of identical twins. Using its own MiXCR run on the 5' RACE reads, TCRdb lists one record per CDR3 protein. Here the sample spans 260,000 or so distinct CDR3 sequences, about 7.5% being singletons. These data also formed part of another study, on yellow fever vaccine responses in identical twins.

The sample consisted of CD8+ T cells sorted from blood. These receptors all stem from a woman aged 18-30 years in good health.

This clonotype was observed many times. The chain has TRBV7-2 and TRBJ2-3, with D uncertain. The CDR3 length is 16 residues. Trimming cost V 3 bases and J 2 bases, with 15 bases left between them. CDR1 and CDR2 (germline): SGHTA, FQGNSA. CDR3 amino acids: CASSLLLIGSTDTQYF. CDR3 DNA: TGTGCCAGCAGCTTGCTCCTCATTGGATCCACAGATACGCAGTATTTT.

This clonotype was counted many times. The chain is built from TRBV4-1 and TRBJ1-4; D is possibly TRBD1 (6 bases). CDR3 length equals 15 residues. With 0 bases removed from V and 11 bases from J, the gap between germline ends came to 16 bases. Germline CDR1 and CDR2: MGHRA and YSYEKL. CDR3 sequence: CASSQEQGSREKLFF. The CDR3, as DNA: TGCGCCAGCAGCCAAGAACAGGGCTCACGTGAGAAACTGTTTTTT.

This clonotype came up a few times. V gene TRBV27 combines with J gene TRBJ1-1, with no clear D. The CDR3 consists of 12 residues. V dropped 6 bases and J dropped 3 bases, with 8 bases sitting between them. Germline loops: CDR1 MNHEY, CDR2 SMNVEV (reference sequence). The CDR3 DNA is TGTGCCAGCAGCGGTTTAGACACTGAAGCTTTCTTT. It translates to CASSGLDTEAFF.

This clonotype was counted many times. The chain links TRBV5-1 to TRBJ2-2; 7 bases agree with TRBD1. With V trimmed by 7 bases and J by 0 bases, 3 bases remained unmatched. There are 14 residues in the CDR3. CDR1 is SGHRS and CDR2 is YFSETQ in the germline V gene. The DNA for the CDR3 is TGCGCCAGCGAGGGGGCGCCGAACACCGGGGAGCTGTTTTTT. Residues: CASEGAPNTGELFF.

This clonotype has more than one count but fewer than ten. The J gene is TRBJ2-4, the V gene TRBV2, with D hard to call. The CDR3 is 14 residues long. Trimming cost V 8 bases and J 5 bases, with 16 bases left between them. Germline V gene lookup returns CDR1 SNHLY and CDR2 FYNNEI. The CDR3, as DNA: TGTGCCAGCGGCGAAGGGCGTATGGAAAACATTCAGTACTTC. Protein: CASGEGRMENIQYF.

The V and J genes are TRBV7-9 and TRBJ2-2; 13 positions agree with TRBD2. The CDR3 length is 14 residues. Trimming removed 8 bases from V and 6 bases from J; junction bases left unmatched: 3. Germline CDR1 SEHNR, CDR2 FQNEAQ (reference sequence). CDR3 region: CASWGLAGPGELFF. In DNA, the CDR3 is TGTGCCAGCTGGGGACTAGCGGGACCCGGGGAGCTGTTTTTT.

The table lists this clonotype with many counts. The rearrangement joins TRBV3-1 to TRBJ2-2; D not resolved. V lost 4 bases to trimming and J lost 7 bases, with 22 bases between them. The CDR3 runs to 17 residues. From germline, CDR1 is LGHDT and CDR2 YNNKEL (reference sequence). This CDR3 is CASSRITPAQEIGELFF. In nucleotides, the CDR3 is TGTGCCAGCAGCCGGATCACACCTGCCCAGGAAATCGGGGAGCTGTTTTTT.

Only a few counts were recorded for this clonotype. V gene TRBV6-6 combines with J gene TRBJ2-3, with unresolved D. Germline V gene data show CDR1 as MNHNY and CDR2 as SVGAGI (reference sequence). The CDR3 contains 13 residues. V lost 7 bases to trimming and J lost 1 base, with 9 bases between them. The DNA of the CDR3 is TGTGCCAGCACCCCGACCCGCACAGATACGCAGTATTTT. Protein: CASTPTRTDTQYF.

This clonotype was detected only a few times. The chain is built from TRBV29-1 and TRBJ2-3; 7 bases are a match to TRBD1. The CDR3 runs 14 residues. CDR1 is SQVTM and CDR2 is ANQGSEA in the germline V gene. J lost 2 bases, V lost 6 bases, and 8 bases had no gene match. The CDR3 DNA reads TGCAGCGTGAAGGGGGCTGGGGTCACAGATACGCAGTATTTT. It encodes CSVKGAGVTDTQYF.

This clonotype was counted between two and nine times. V and J are TRBV2 and TRBJ2-7; D gene unclear. Germline V CDR1 and CDR2: SNHLY, FYNNEI. The CDR3 has 14 residues. The ends were cut back, 0 bases at V and 6 bases at J, with 12 bases in the middle. In nucleotides, the CDR3 is TGTGCCAGCAGTGAAGCTCAGAGACCCGGCGAGCAGTACTTC. It translates to CASSEAQRPGEQYF.